This note documents a single T cell receptor beta chain sequence. Its binding antigen is unknown. Base qualities are not at hand, and no much larger clone is one base apart. The CDR3 spans 14 residues, from the cysteine through the phenylalanine. Left in the record is the CDR3 DNA by itself, 42 bases read in frame from the first base. V and J are truncated by 2 bases and 3 bases respectively, leaving an intervening sequence of 11 bases. Per the germline V gene (reference sequence), SGHAT is the CDR1 and FQDESV is the CDR2. The data are from a study of regulatory T cells in long-lasting Graves disease listed by TCRdb under 2021. Broadly, across the study: Persistent Graves' disease was defined as persistently positive TSH receptor autoantibodies together with antithyroid drug treatment for over 5 years. A total of around 35 samples underwent TCR sequencing, from 13 patients with persistent Graves' disease and approximately 20 patients with newly diagnosed Graves' disease. The study was registered as a clinical trial and conducted in China. Persistent Graves' disease patients in the clinical cohort had taken antithyroid drugs for around 11 years on average. Patients with persistent Graves' disease were compared with patients with newly diagnosed Graves' disease using TCR sequencing and RNA sequencing of peripheral blood. Overall results and qualifications from the work: The authors acknowledged the small sample size as a limitation that may reduce accuracy. Lower TCR Shannon entropy and fewer highly expanded clones were observed in persistent Graves' disease patients than in newly diagnosed patients, which suggested clonal expansion. A larger number of public clonotypes was shared among persistent patients (approximately 2,500) than among newly diagnosed patients (about 990). Only peripheral blood was studied, because thyroid tissue, the primary lesion, was inaccessible. Persistent disease showed preferential use of TRBV28, TRBJ1-2 and TRBJ2-5, whereas newly diagnosed disease favored TRBV20-1 and TRBJ2-1. Only the TCR beta chain was sequenced and analyzed.

The intended sense of this specimen's time point label: persistent/refractory GD, antithyroid drugs over 5 years with positive TRAb. For both TCR sequencing and RNA sequencing, RNA was extracted from PBMCs in TRIzol. The diagnosis of Graves' disease was made according to American Thyroid Association guidelines. The patients came from an endocrinology department in Xi'an, China. Each patient gave about 8.1 milliliters of peripheral blood, collected in an EDTA anticoagulant tube. PBMCs were isolated by Ficoll Paque Plus density gradient separation without further T cell sorting. RNA quality was checked with an Agilent 2100 Bioanalyzer and agarose gel, and concentration with a NanoDrop 2000. Library method: multiplex PCR. The instrument given in TCRdb is Illumina HiSeq 4000. iRepertoire HTBI primers and Arm-PCR amplification of CDR3 regions were used to construct TCR beta libraries. Before sequencing, the PCR products went through gel purification. Concerning the study's data processing: Across samples, around 62 TRBV and 15 or so TRBJ segments were identified and used for gene usage analysis of CDR3 amino acid clonotypes. Filtered high-quality paired reads were merged into contigs using COPE and FqMerger. BLAST was used to align contigs to IMGT TRBV, TRBD and TRBJ reference genes, with CDR3 defined following IMGT. Any clonotype with a frequency above 0.1% was classified as a highly expanded clone. Shannon entropy served as the measure of repertoire diversity, while the Gini coefficient captured V-J evenness. A clonotype found in more than one individual was treated as public. TCRdb cleaned the public reads at Q25 with fastp, built clones with MiXCR and kept in-frame beta chains. For every CDR3 protein sequence, its rows merge into one entry that carries the most common genes and DNA. The V and J calls follow TCRdb's processing rather than the paper's. The sample has 400,000 or so distinct CDR3 sequences on record, less than 25% of them singletons. The ten top clones hold around 21% of the sample.

The specimen comprised peripheral blood mononuclear cells (PBMCs), sampled when the disease was refractory, from a patient treated with antithyroid drugs. This TCR came from a female donor with Graves disease. Recombination linked TRBV11-1 to TRBJ2-7; a tentative D match to TRBD1 spans 6 bases. The bases read TGTGCCAGCAGCTTATCGGACAGCCGCTACGAGCAGTACTTC. Translated, this is CASSLSDSRYEQYF.